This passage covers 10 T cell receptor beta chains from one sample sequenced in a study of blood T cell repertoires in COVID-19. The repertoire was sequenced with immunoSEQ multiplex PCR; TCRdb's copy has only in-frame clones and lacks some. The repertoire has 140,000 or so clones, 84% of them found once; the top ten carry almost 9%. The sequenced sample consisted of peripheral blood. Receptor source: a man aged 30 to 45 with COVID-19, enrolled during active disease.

CDR3 DNA sequence: TGTGCCAGCAGCCGGAGGACAGGCCTAGCCTACGAGCAGTACTTC. It encodes CASSRRTGLAYEQYF. This chain connects TRBV3-1 (or the pseudogene TRBV3-2) to TRBJ2-7; 7 bases are a match to TRBD1. The CDR3 is made up of 15 amino acids. Unmatched junction bases numbered 8, after V lost 4 bases and J lost 2 bases. Germline V CDR1 and CDR2: LGHDT, YNNKEL (reference sequence).

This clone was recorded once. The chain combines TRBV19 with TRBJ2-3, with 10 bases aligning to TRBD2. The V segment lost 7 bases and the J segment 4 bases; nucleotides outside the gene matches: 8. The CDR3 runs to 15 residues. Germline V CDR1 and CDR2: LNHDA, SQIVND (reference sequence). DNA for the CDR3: TGTGCCAGTAACGCAGCGGGAGGGCTATCAGATACGCAGTATTTT. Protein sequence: CASNAAGGLSDTQYF.

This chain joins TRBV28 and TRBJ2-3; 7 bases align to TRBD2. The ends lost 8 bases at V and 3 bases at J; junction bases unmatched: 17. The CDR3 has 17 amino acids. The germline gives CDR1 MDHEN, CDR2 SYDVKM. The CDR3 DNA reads TGTGCCAGCCGAGGCAAATGGACTAGTTTGGAAACAGATACGCAGTATTTT. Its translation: CASRGKWTSLETDTQYF.

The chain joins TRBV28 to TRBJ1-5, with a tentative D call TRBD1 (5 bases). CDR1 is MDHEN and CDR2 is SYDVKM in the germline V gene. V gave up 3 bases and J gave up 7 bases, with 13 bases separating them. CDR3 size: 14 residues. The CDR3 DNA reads TGTGCCAGCAGTTTTGGGGCAGGGCGGCAGCCCCAGCATTTT. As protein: CASSFGAGRQPQHF.

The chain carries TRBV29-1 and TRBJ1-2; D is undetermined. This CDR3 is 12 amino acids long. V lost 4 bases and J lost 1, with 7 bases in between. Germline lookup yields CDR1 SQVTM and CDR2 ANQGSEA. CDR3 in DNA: TGCAGCGTTGCAGGACTTAACTATGGCTACACCTTC. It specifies CSVAGLNYGYTF.

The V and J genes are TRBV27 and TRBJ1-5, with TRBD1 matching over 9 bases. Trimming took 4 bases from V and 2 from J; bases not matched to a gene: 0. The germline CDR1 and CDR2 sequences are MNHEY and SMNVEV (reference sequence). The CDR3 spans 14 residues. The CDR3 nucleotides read TGTGCCAGCAGTTGGACAGGGGGCAATCAGCCCCAGCATTTT. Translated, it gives CASSWTGGNQPQHF.

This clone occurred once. DNA for the CDR3: TGCGCCAGCAGCTTTAACCTCGGTGAAGCTTTCTTT. Translated: CASSFNLGEAFF. V and J are TRBV5-1 and TRBJ1-1; D ambiguous. Between the trimmed V and J ends, which lost 2 bases and 7 bases, there was a span of 9 bases. Per germline, CDR1 SGHRS and CDR2 YFSETQ. This CDR3 has 12 amino acids. Complete variable domain (other parts from reference TRBV5-1 and TRBJ1-1): KAGVTQTPRYLIKTRGQQVTLSCSPISGHRSVSWYQQTPGQGLQFLFEYFSETQRNKGNFPGRFSGRQFSNSRSEMNVSTLELGDSALYLCASSFNLGEAFFGQGTRLTVV.

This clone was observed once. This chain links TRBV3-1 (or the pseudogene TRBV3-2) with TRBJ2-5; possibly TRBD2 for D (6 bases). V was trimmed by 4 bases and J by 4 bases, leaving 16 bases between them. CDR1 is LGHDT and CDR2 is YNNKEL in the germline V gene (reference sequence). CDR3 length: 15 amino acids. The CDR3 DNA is TGTGCCAGCAGCCTGGGAAGGGACTCCGGAGAGACCCAGTACTTC. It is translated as CASSLGRDSGETQYF.

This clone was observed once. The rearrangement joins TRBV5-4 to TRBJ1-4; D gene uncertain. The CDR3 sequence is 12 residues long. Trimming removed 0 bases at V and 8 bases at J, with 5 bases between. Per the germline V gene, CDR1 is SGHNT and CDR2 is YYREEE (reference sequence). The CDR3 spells CASSLAGEKLFF. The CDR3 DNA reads TGTGCCAGCAGCTTGGCCGGGGAAAAACTGTTTTTT.

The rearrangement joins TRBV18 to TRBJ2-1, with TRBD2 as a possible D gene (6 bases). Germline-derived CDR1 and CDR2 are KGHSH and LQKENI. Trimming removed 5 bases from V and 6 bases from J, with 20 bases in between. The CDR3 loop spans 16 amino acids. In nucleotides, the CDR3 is TGTGCCAGCTCAGATCTCGGGGGTCCGTCGGGCAATGAGCAGTTCTTC. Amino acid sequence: CASSDLGGPSGNEQFF.